Below, 18 T cell receptor beta chains from the same sample are listed, as sequenced in a study of identical twins. TCRdb re-derived calls from the 5' RACE reads in MiXCR, one entry per CDR3 protein. Of approximately 240,000 distinct CDR3 sequences in the sample, 11% to 15% were seen once. The specimen sequenced was memory (CD45RO+) T cells sorted from blood. These receptor sequences come from a woman aged 18-29 years in good health.

This clonotype came up many times. V is TRBV5-1 and J is TRBJ2-3; 11 bases are a match to TRBD2. Looked up from germline, CDR1 is SGHRS and CDR2 is YFSETQ. This CDR3 has 16 amino acids. The V segment lost 4 bases and the J segment 2 bases; nucleotides outside the gene matches: 6. The CDR3 loop is CASSPHSGRATDTQYF. The CDR3 DNA reads TGCGCCAGCAGCCCTCATAGCGGGAGGGCCACAGATACGCAGTATTTT.

This clonotype was observed at least ten times. The chain combines TRBV20-1 with TRBJ1-1; possibly TRBD1 for D (6 bases). Per the germline V gene, CDR1 is DFQATT and CDR2 is SNEGSKA (reference sequence). The V and J ends lost 3 bases and 5 bases respectively, with 19 bases between them. The CDR3 sequence is 15 residues long. The CDR3 loop is CSARPTQGGRTEAFF. The CDR3 DNA reads TGCAGTGCTAGGCCGACACAGGGTGGAAGGACTGAAGCTTTCTTT.

This clonotype was detected a few times. V gene TRBV9 combines with J gene TRBJ2-3; 7 positions agree with TRBD2. Germline CDR1 and CDR2: SGDLS and YYNGEE. The trim removed 0 bases at V and 8 bases at J, leaving 3 bases unmatched. The length of the CDR3 is 13 residues. The CDR3 DNA reads TGTGCCAGCAGCGTAGATCAGCGGGGTACGCAGTATTTT. It encodes CASSVDQRGTQYF.

This chain joins TRBV20-1 and TRBJ2-2, with 7 bases lining up with TRBD2. Germline trimming cut 6 bases from V and 2 bases from J; bases unmatched to any gene: 9. Looked up from germline, CDR1 is DFQATT and CDR2 is SNEGSKA (reference sequence). The length of the CDR3 is 15 residues. CDR3 coding DNA: TGCAGTGCAACTACCGGGAGGACAAACACCGGGGAGCTGTTTTTT. This codes for CSATTGRTNTGELFF.

The chain is built from TRBV2 and TRBJ2-7; D is tentatively TRBD1 or TRBD2 (5 bases each). The V gene lost 6 bases and the J gene lost 2 bases, with 17 bases spanning the gap. In germline, CDR1 is SNHLY, CDR2 FYNNEI. This CDR3 spans 15 amino acids. The CDR3 bases are TGTGCCAGCAGACATGGGTGGGACCAAACCTACGAGCAGTACTTC. This translates into CASRHGWDQTYEQYF.

V gene TRBV7-2 combines with J gene TRBJ2-1, with 7 nucleotides matching TRBD2. From germline, CDR1 is SGHTA and CDR2 FQGNSA. The CDR3 length is 16 residues. The junction had 8 bases not matched to a gene; V was cut back by 4 bases and J by 2 bases. The CDR3 DNA reads TGTGCCAGCAGCTCGACCCAGCGGGGCACCTACAATGAGCAGTTCTTC. This sequence encodes CASSSTQRGTYNEQFF.

The chain uses TRBV3-1 and TRBJ2-5; D is perhaps TRBD2 (6 bases). CDR1 and CDR2 from the germline V gene are LGHDT and YNNKEL (reference sequence). Trimming shortened V by 4 bases and J by 2 bases, and 8 bases separated the two germline ends. The CDR3 runs 13 residues. CDR3 sequence (DNA): TGTGCCAGCAGCCGGACTATACAAGAGACCCAGTACTTC. Translating gives CASSRTIQETQYF.

The sample holds a few counts of this clonotype. J is TRBJ1-1 and V is TRBV2, with D unclear. The germline V gene encodes CDR1 SNHLY and CDR2 FYNNEI. V was clipped by 6 bases and J by 4 bases, with 9 bases between them. This CDR3 is 12 amino acids long. The CDR3 reads CASSQEVTEAFF. Here the CDR3 DNA reads TGTGCCAGCAGCCAAGAAGTCACTGAAGCTTTCTTT.

Only a few counts were recorded for this clonotype. The chain has TRBV7-9 and TRBJ2-1; 10 nucleotides align to TRBD2. The V segment lost 5 bases and the J segment 2 bases; nucleotides outside the gene matches: 6. This CDR3 is 16 amino acids long. Looked up from germline, CDR1 is SEHNR and CDR2 is FQNEAQ (reference sequence). The CDR3 is CASSGGLAETYNEQFF. The CDR3 coding sequence is TGTGCCAGCAGCGGAGGACTAGCGGAAACCTACAATGAGCAGTTCTTC. Drawing the rest from reference TRBV7-9 and TRBJ2-1, the complete variable domain is DTGVSQNPRHKITKRGQNVTFRCDPISEHNRLYWYRQTLGQGPEFLTYFQNEAQLEKSRLLSDRFSAERPKGSFSTLEIQRTEQGDSAMYLCASSGGLAETYNEQFFGPGTRLTVL.

This clonotype was counted at least ten times. V and J are TRBV30 and TRBJ2-1; D is uncertain. Germline values: CDR1 GTSNPN, CDR2 SVGIG (reference sequence). The CDR3 consists of 13 residues. V lost 0 bases and J lost 1, with 4 bases in between. In nucleotides, the CDR3 is TGTGCCTGGAGTGTACAATCCTACAATGAGCAGTTCTTC. Translation: CAWSVQSYNEQFF.

This clonotype occurred once. The V gene is TRBV7-3, the J gene TRBJ2-1, with 8 bases identical to TRBD2. V dropped 5 bases and J dropped 15; count of bases not matched to a gene: 9. Per germline, CDR1 SGHTA and CDR2 FQGTGA. The CDR3 extends over 12 amino acids. The CDR3 loop reads CASSPQGLERFF. Here the CDR3 DNA reads TGTGCCAGCAGCCCACAGGGACTAGAGAGGTTCTTC.

CDR3 nucleotide sequence: TGTGCCAGCTTCGGACAGTTCCATAGCAATCAGCCCCAGCATTTT. Protein: CASFGQFHSNQPQHF. The chain employs TRBV28 and TRBJ1-5, with a tentative D call TRBD1 (6 bases). The CDR3 totals 15 residues. Germline V gives CDR1 MDHEN, CDR2 SYDVKM. V was clipped by 8 bases and J by 0 bases, with 14 bases between them.

The chain links TRBV20-1 to TRBJ1-2; D gene unclear. The CDR3 sequence is 12 residues long. CDR1 and CDR2 from the germline V gene are DFQATT and SNEGSKA (reference sequence). V was cut by 3 bases and J by 8 bases, with 13 bases left in between. The CDR3 sequence is CSASLAAMGYTF. The CDR3 DNA reads as TGCAGTGCTAGTCTGGCAGCGATGGGCTACACCTTC.

On this clonotype itself: A much larger clone is a single base away; this may be a read error. The J gene is TRBJ2-3, the V gene TRBV7-8; TRBD2 is a possible D gene (5 bases). The length of the CDR3 is 13 residues. Per germline, CDR1 SGHVS and CDR2 FQNEAQ. CDR3 loop: CASSPAGGDRQYF. CDR3 nucleotide sequence: TGTGCCAGCAGCCCGGCGGGTGGAGATAGGCAGTATTTT.

The V and J genes are TRBV5-1 and TRBJ2-3; the D gene is possibly TRBD2 (7 bases). Germline V gene lookup returns CDR1 SGHRS and CDR2 YFSETQ. The CDR3 runs to 14 residues. V was cut by 5 bases and J by 3 bases, with 13 bases left in between. The CDR3 sequence is CASRGGAYTDTQYF. The CDR3 bases are TGCGCCAGCAGAGGGGGGGCATATACAGATACGCAGTATTTT.

The chain has TRBV12-3 or TRBV12-4 and TRBJ1-4; D uncertain. V lost 11 bases and J 4 bases, leaving 17 bases between the germline ends. This CDR3 has 14 residues. This CDR3 reads CASRRASSNEKLFF. The CDR3 nucleotides read TGTGCCTCCCGACGGGCCAGCAGTAATGAAAAACTGTTTTTT.

This clonotype was counted many times. V usage is TRBV12-3 or TRBV12-4 and J usage is TRBJ1-1, with D possibly being TRBD1 (6 bases). The V gene lost 10 bases and the J gene lost 1 base, with 13 bases spanning the gap. The CDR3 covers 13 residues. The CDR3 DNA reads as TGTGCCACCACTATACAGGGGAACACTGAAGCTTTCTTT. The encoded protein is CATTIQGNTEAFF.

There are a few counts of this clonotype. The chain carries TRBV5-1 and TRBJ1-2; TRBD1 is a possible D gene (5 bases). The V gene lost 3 bases and the J gene lost 5 bases, with 11 bases spanning the gap. Germline assignment: CDR1 SGHRS and CDR2 YFSETQ. This CDR3 has 13 amino acids. The CDR3 coding sequence is TGCGCCAGCAGCTCGCTCCCAGGGTATGGCTACACCTTC. This codes for CASSSLPGYGYTF. The full variable domain, with the rest looked up from reference TRBV5-1 and TRBJ1-2, is KAGVTQTPRYLIKTRGQQVTLSCSPISGHRSVSWYQQTPGQGLQFLFEYFSETQRNKGNFPGRFSGRQFSNSRSEMNVSTLELGDSALYLCASSSLPGYGYTFGSGTRLTVV.